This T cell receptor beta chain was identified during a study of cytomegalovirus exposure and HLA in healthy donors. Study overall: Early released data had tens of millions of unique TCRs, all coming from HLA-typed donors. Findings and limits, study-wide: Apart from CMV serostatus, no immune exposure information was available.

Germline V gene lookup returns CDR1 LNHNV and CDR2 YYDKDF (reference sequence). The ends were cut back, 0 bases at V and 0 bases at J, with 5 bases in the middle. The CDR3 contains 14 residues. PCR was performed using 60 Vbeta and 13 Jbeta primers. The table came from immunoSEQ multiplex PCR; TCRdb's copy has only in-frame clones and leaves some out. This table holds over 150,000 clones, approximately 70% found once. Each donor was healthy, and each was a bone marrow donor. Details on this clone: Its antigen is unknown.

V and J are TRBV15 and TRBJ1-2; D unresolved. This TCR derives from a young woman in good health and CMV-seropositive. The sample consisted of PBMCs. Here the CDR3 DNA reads TGTGCCACCAGCAGAGATAATGCTAACTATGGCTACACCTTC. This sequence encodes CATSRDNANYGYTF.